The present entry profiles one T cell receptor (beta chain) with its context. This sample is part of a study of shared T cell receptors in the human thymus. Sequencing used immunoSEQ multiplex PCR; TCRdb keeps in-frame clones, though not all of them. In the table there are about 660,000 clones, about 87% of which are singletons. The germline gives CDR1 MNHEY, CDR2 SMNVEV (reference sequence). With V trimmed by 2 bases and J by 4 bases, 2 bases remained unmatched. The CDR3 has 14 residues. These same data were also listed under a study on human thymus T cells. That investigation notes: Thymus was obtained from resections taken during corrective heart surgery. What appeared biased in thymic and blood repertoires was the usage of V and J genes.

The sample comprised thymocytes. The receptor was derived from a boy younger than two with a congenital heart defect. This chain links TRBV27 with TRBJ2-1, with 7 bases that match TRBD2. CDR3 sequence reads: CASSLLAEYNEQFF. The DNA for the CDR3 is TGTGCCAGCAGTTTACTAGCGGAGTACAATGAGCAGTTCTTC.